This T cell receptor beta chain was recorded in a study of OX40 agonist ivuxolimab in advanced cancers. A remark on this clone: Its antigen is currently unknown.

If patients had autoimmune disease history or systemic immunosuppression, they were excluded. This table comes from immunoSEQ multiplex PCR, and its TCRdb copy is limited to in-frame clones, with some not included. The sample shows around 64,000 clones, 91% of them seen only once. V lost 5 bases, J lost 6 bases, and 13 bases lay in between. This CDR3 contains 13 residues. Looked up from germline, CDR1 is MDHEN and CDR2 is SYDVKM. Points from the study as a whole: In general, CD8+ T cells held more expanded clones than CD4+ did, on average. No determination was made of the antigen specificity of the expanded peripheral T cells. Normalized expansion of T-cell clones was also low for some nonresponders.

This chain uses TRBV28 with TRBJ1-1; D is uncertain. This clonotype was sampled from an adult with an advanced solid tumor such as melanoma, head and neck, liver or kidney cancer. The sample in question was CD4+ or CD8+ T cells sorted from blood, obtained in a trial of the OX40 agonist ivuxolimab. The CDR3 is CASSPVVFAEAFF. The CDR3 DNA sequence: TGTGCCAGCAGTCCCGTGGTTTTCGCTGAAGCTTTCTTT.